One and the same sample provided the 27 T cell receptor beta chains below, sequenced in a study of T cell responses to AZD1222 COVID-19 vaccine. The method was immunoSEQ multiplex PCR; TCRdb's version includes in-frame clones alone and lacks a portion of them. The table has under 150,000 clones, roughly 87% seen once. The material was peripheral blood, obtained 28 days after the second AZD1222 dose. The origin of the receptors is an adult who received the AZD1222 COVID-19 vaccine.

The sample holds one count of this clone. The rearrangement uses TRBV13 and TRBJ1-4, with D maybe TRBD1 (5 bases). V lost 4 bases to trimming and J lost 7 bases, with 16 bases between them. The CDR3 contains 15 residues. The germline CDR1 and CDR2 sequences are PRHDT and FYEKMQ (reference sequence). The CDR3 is CASSYERGIGEKLFF. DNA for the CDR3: TGTGCCAGCAGCTACGAGCGGGGCATCGGTGAAAAACTGTTTTTT.

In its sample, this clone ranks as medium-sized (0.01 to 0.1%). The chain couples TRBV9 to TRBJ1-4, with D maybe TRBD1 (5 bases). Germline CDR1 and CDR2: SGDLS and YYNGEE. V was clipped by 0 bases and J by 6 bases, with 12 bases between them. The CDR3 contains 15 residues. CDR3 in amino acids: CASSVVGDQDEKLFF. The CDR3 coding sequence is TGTGCCAGCAGCGTAGTAGGGGACCAGGATGAAAAACTGTTTTTT.

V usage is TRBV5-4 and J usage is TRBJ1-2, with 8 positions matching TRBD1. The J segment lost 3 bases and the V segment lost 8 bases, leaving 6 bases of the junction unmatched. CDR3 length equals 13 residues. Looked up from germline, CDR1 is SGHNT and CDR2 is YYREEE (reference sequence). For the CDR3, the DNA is TGTGCCAGTTCGTCAGGGGGCGACTATGGCTACACCTTC. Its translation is CASSSGGDYGYTF. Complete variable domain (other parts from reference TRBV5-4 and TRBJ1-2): ETGVTQSPTHLIKTRGQQVTLRCSSQSGHNTVSWYQQALGQGPQFIFQYYREEENGRGNFPPRFSGLQFPNYSSELNVNALELDDSALYLCASSSGGDYGYTFGSGTRLTVV.

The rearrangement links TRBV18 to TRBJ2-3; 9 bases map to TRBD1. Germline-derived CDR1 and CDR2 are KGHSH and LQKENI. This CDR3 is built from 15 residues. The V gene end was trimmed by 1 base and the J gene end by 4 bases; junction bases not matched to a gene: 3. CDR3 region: CASSPRDREPDTQYF. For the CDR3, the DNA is TGTGCCAGCTCACCACGGGACAGGGAACCAGATACGCAGTATTTT.

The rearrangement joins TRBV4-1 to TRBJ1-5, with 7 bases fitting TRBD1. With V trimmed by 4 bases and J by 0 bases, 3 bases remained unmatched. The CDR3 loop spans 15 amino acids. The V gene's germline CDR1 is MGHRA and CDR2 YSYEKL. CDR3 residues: CASSLQGDSNQPQHF. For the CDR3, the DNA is TGCGCCAGCAGCCTCCAGGGGGATAGCAATCAGCCCCAGCATTTT.

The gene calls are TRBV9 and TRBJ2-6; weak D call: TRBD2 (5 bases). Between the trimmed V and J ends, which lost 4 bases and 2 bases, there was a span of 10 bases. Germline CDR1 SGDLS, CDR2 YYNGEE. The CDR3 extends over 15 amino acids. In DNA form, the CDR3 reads TGTGCCAGCAGCACCCGGGGAACTGGGGCCAACGTCCTGACTTTC. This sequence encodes CASSTRGTGANVLTF.

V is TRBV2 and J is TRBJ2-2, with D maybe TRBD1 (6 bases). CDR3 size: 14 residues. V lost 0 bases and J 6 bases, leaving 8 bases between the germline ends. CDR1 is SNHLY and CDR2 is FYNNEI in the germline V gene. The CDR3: CASSEAGAAGELFF. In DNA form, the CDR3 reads TGTGCCAGCAGTGAAGCGGGGGCCGCCGGGGAGCTGTTTTTT.

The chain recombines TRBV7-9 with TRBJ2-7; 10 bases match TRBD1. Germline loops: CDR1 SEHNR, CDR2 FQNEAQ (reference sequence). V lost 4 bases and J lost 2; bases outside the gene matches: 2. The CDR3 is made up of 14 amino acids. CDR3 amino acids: CASSSGQGTYEQYF. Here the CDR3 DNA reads TGTGCCAGCAGCTCGGGACAGGGGACCTACGAGCAGTACTTC.

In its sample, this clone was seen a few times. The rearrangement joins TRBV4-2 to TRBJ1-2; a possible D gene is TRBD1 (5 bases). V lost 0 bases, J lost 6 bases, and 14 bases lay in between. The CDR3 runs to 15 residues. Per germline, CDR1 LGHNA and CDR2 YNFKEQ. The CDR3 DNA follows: TGTGCCAGCAGCCAAGATTTGGGGCGGCGAGATGGCTACACCTTC. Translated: CASSQDLGRRDGYTF.

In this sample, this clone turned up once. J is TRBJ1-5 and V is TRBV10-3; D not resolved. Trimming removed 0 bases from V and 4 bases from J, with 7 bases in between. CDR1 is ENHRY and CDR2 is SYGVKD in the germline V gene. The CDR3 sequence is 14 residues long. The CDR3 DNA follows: TGTGCCATCAGTGAGTCGGCGAGTAATCAGCCCCAGCATTTT. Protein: CAISESASNQPQHF.

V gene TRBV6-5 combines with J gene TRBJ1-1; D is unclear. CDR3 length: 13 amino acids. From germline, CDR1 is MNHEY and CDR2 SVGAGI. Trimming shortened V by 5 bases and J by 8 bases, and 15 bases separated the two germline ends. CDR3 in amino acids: CASSNTPFSEAFF. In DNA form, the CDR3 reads TGTGCCAGCAGTAACACACCATTTAGCGAAGCTTTCTTT.

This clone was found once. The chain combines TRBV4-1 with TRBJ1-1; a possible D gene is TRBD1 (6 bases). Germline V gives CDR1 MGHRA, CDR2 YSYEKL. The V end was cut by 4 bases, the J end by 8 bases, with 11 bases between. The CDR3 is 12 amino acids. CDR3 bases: TGCGCCAGCAGCCCCATTCAGGGGGAAGCTTTCTTT. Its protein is CASSPIQGEAFF.

CDR3 nucleotide sequence: TGTGCCAGCAGTTACGCCGCAGGCTACGAGCAGTACTTC. Its protein is CASSYAAGYEQYF. This chain joins TRBV6-2 or TRBV6-3 and TRBJ2-7; the D is unclear. The CDR3 sequence is 13 residues long. Germline loops: CDR1 MNHEY, CDR2 SVGEGT. V was clipped by 2 bases and J by 3 bases, with 8 bases between them.

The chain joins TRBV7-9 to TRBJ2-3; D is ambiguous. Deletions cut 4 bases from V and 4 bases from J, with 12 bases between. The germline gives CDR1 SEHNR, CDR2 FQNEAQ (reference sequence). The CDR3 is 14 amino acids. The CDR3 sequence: CASSSALSADTQYF. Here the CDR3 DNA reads TGTGCCAGCAGCTCAGCCCTGTCGGCAGATACGCAGTATTTT.

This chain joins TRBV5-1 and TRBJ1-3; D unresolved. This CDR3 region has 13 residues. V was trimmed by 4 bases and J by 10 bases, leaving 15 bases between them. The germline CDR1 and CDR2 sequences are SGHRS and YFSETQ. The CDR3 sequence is CASSPEAGRTIYF. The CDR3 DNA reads TGCGCCAGCAGCCCGGAGGCTGGGAGAACCATATATTTT. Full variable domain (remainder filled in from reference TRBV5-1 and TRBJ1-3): KAGVTQTPRYLIKTRGQQVTLSCSPISGHRSVSWYQQTPGQGLQFLFEYFSETQRNKGNFPGRFSGRQFSNSRSEMNVSTLELGDSALYLCASSPEAGRTIYFGEGSWLTVV.

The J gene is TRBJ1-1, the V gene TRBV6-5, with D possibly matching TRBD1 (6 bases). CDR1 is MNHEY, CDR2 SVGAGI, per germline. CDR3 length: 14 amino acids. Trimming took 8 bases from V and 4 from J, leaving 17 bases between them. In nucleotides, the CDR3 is TGTGCCAGCTTTGGGGGGGCGGGCGTCACTGAAGCTTTCTTT. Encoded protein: CASFGGAGVTEAFF.

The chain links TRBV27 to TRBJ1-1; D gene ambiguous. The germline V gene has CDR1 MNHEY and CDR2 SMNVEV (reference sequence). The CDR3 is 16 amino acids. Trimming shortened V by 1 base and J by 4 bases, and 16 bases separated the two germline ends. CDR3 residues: CASSLFGSGGFTEAFF. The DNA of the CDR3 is TGTGCCAGCAGTTTATTTGGCAGCGGCGGATTCACTGAAGCTTTCTTT.

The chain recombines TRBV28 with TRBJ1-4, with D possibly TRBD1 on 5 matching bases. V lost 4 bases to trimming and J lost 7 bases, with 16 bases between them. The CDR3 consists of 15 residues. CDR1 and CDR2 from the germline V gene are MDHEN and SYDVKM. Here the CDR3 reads CASSSGGGWSEKLFF. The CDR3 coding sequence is TGTGCCAGCAGTTCCGGGGGGGGATGGAGTGAAAAACTGTTTTTT.

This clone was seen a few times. The chain's CDR3 is CASSLVRSDGYTF. Written as DNA, the CDR3 is TGTGCCAGCAGCTTAGTACGGAGCGATGGCTACACCTTC. V gene TRBV11-2 combines with J gene TRBJ1-2, with unresolved D. CDR3 length: 13 amino acids. Per germline, CDR1 SGHAT and CDR2 FQNNGV. The V end lost 1 base, the J end lost 6 bases, and 9 bases lay between the germline ends.

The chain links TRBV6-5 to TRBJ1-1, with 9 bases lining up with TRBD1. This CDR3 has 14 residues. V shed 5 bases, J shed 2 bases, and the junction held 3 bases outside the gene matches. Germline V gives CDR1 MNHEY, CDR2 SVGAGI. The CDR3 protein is CASSLQGANTEAFF. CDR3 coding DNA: TGTGCCAGCAGTCTACAGGGGGCTAACACTGAAGCTTTCTTT.

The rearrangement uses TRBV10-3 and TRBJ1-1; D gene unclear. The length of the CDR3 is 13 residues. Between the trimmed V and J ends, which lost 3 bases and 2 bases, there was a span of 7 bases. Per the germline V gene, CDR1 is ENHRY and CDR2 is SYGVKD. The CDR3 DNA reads TGTGCCATCAGTGAAAAAGCAAACACTGAAGCTTTCTTT. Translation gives CAISEKANTEAFF.

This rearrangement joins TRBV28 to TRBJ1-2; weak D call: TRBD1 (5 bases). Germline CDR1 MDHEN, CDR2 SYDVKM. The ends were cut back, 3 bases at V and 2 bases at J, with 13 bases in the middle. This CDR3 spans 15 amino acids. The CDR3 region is CASSFTGTANYGYTF. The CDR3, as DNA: TGTGCCAGCAGTTTCACCGGGACGGCGAACTATGGCTACACCTTC.

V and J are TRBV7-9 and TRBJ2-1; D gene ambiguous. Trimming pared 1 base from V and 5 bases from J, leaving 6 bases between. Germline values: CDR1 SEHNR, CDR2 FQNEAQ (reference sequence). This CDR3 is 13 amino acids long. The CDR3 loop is CASSLGPNNEQFF. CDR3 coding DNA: TGTGCCAGCAGCTTAGGGCCGAACAATGAGCAGTTCTTC.

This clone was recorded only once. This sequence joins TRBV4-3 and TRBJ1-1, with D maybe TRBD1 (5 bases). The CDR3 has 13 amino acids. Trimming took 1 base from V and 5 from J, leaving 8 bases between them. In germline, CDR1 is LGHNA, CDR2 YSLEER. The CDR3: CASSQVGGTEAFF. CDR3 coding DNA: TGCGCCAGCAGCCAAGTGGGGGGGACTGAAGCTTTCTTT.

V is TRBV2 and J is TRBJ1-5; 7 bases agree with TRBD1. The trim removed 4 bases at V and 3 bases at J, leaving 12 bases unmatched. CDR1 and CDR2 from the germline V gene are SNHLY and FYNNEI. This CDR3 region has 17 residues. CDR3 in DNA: TGTGCCAGCAGTGGTGCAGATCCAGGGGGTGCCAATCAGCCCCAGCATTTT. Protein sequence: CASSGADPGGANQPQHF.

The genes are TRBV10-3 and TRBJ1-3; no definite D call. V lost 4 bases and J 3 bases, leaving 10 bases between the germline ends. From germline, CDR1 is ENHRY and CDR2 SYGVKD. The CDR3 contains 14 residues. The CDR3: CAISVAGGGNTIYF. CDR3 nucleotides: TGTGCCATCAGTGTGGCAGGTGGTGGAAACACCATATATTTT.

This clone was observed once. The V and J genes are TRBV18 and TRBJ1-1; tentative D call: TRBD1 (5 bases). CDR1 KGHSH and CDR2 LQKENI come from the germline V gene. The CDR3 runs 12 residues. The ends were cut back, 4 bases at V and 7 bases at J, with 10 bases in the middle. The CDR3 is CASSLDRDEAFF. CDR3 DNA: TGTGCCAGCTCACTTGACAGAGATGAAGCTTTCTTT.